This passage covers 29 T cell receptor beta chains from one sample sequenced in a study of early T cells in non-severe SARS-CoV-2 infection. One entry per CDR3 protein, called by TCRdb with MiXCR from the 5' RACE reads. There are some 40,000 distinct CDR3 sequences in the sample; 6% to 9.5% occur only once, and around 12% lies in the top ten. Sequencing used whole blood, obtained at baseline. The receptors stem from an adult who was a healthcare worker with PCR-confirmed SARS-CoV-2 infection or an uninfected control (not recorded which).

The V and J genes are TRBV12-3 or TRBV12-4 and TRBJ2-7, with 12 bases fitting TRBD1. With V trimmed by 5 bases and J by 7 bases, 3 bases remained unmatched. The CDR3 length is 13 residues. The CDR3 DNA sequence: TGTGCCAGCAGTCGGGACAGGGGGCTTGAGCAGTACTTC. Translated, it gives CASSRDRGLEQYF.

Many counts were recorded for this clonotype. V and J are TRBV10-1 and TRBJ2-7; the D gene is possibly TRBD1 (6 bases). The CDR3 is 17 amino acids. Germline V gene lookup returns CDR1 WNHNN and CDR2 SYGVQD (reference sequence). Between the trimmed V and J ends, which lost 0 bases and 7 bases, there was a span of 22 bases. CDR3 amino acids: CASSESGQFRERGEQYF. CDR3 DNA sequence: TGCGCCAGCAGTGAGTCGGGTCAATTCCGGGAAAGGGGGGAGCAGTACTTC.

This clonotype has a count of ten or more. The chain uses TRBV7-3 and TRBJ2-1, with D unresolved. V dropped 4 bases and J dropped 6 bases, with 13 bases sitting between them. The CDR3 totals 14 residues. The germline V gene encodes CDR1 SGHTA and CDR2 FQGTGA. The CDR3: CASSSSGPGNEQFF. In DNA, the CDR3 is TGTGCCAGCAGCTCCTCCGGTCCCGGCAATGAGCAGTTCTTC.

This clonotype was counted ten times or more. J is TRBJ2-1 and V is TRBV5-4, with no clear D. Germline-derived CDR1 and CDR2 are SGHNT and YYREEE (reference sequence). Trimming shortened V by 0 bases and J by 2 bases, and 9 bases separated the two germline ends. The length of the CDR3 is 15 residues. The CDR3: CASSLGGEAYNEQFF. CDR3 DNA: TGTGCCAGCAGCTTGGGTGGAGAGGCCTACAATGAGCAGTTCTTC.

This clonotype has a count of ten or more. This chain connects TRBV20-1 to TRBJ2-7, with 9 bases that match TRBD2. The CDR3 spans 14 residues. V shed 1 base, J shed 1 base, and the junction held 2 bases outside the gene matches. CDR1 and CDR2 (germline): DFQATT, SNEGSKA (reference sequence). CDR3 in amino acids: CSARVSGGSYEQYF. The CDR3, as DNA: TGCAGTGCTAGAGTTAGCGGGGGTTCCTACGAGCAGTACTTC.

The rearrangement joins TRBV7-9 to TRBJ1-2; 8 bases fit TRBD1. Per the germline V gene, CDR1 is SEHNR and CDR2 is FQNEAQ (reference sequence). CDR3 length: 14 residues. With V trimmed by 5 bases and J by 6 bases, 8 bases remained unmatched. Here the CDR3 DNA reads TGTGCCAGCAGCCGCAGGACAGGGTATCATGGCTACACCTTC. It codes for CASSRRTGYHGYTF.

The chain has TRBV29-1 and TRBJ1-1, with D possibly TRBD1 on 6 matching bases. The CDR3 runs to 13 residues. The germline V gene has CDR1 SQVTM and CDR2 ANQGSEA. V dropped 6 bases and J dropped 7 bases, with 18 bases sitting between them. In nucleotides, the CDR3 is TGCAGCGTAGTCGGGAGGGGGTCGAATGAAGCTTTCTTT. Encoded protein: CSVVGRGSNEAFF.

Remarks on this clonotype: A junction end diverges from the germline sequence, so it may reflect a read error. The V and J genes are TRBV7-9 and TRBJ2-7; D possibly matches TRBD1 or TRBD2 (5 bases each). Germline-derived CDR1 and CDR2 are SEHNR and FQNEAQ (reference sequence). This CDR3 has 17 residues. The CDR3 DNA reads TGTGTCAGCAGCTTAGTCTCTCCAGGGACCGGCTCCTACGAGCAGTACTTC. As protein: CVSSLVSPGTGSYEQYF.

This chain links TRBV6-2 or TRBV6-3 with TRBJ2-5, with D unresolved. V dropped 2 bases and J dropped 2 bases, with 12 bases sitting between them. The CDR3 extends over 15 amino acids. The germline V gene has CDR1 MNHEY and CDR2 SVGEGT. The CDR3, as DNA: TGTGCCAGCAGTTACCCCCACAGCCTGCAAGAGACCCAGTACTTC. Translating it yields CASSYPHSLQETQYF.

This chain uses TRBV28 with TRBJ1-3, with D unresolved. The CDR3 loop spans 16 amino acids. V lost 3 bases, J lost 0 bases, and 12 bases lay in between. Germline values: CDR1 MDHEN, CDR2 SYDVKM. Here the CDR3 reads CASSLAGLNSGNTIYF. CDR3 coding DNA: TGTGCCAGCAGTTTGGCAGGATTGAACTCTGGAAACACCATATATTTT.

This clonotype has at least ten counts. This chain uses TRBV29-1 with TRBJ2-2; unclear D gene. The germline V gene has CDR1 SQVTM and CDR2 ANQGSEA. V dropped 6 bases and J dropped 3 bases, with 11 bases sitting between them. The CDR3 contains 13 residues. This chain's CDR3 is CSVLRADTGELFF. The CDR3 nucleotides are TGCAGCGTCCTCAGAGCCGACACCGGGGAGCTGTTTTTT.

This clonotype was seen ten or more times. The rearrangement uses TRBV6-6 and TRBJ1-2; TRBD1 is a possible D gene (6 bases). Trimming stripped 7 bases from V and 3 bases from J, with 12 bases between. Germline V gives CDR1 MNHNY, CDR2 SVGAGI (reference sequence). CDR3 length: 13 residues. This CDR3 is CASNIRGDYGYTF. CDR3 DNA sequence: TGTGCCAGCAATATAAGGGGGGACTATGGCTACACCTTC.

Only a few counts were recorded for this clonotype. This rearrangement joins TRBV10-3 to TRBJ1-2; D perhaps matches TRBD1 (5 bases). Germline V gene lookup returns CDR1 ENHRY and CDR2 SYGVKD. The V end lost 5 bases, the J end lost 1 base, and 8 bases lay between the germline ends. The CDR3 has 13 residues. In DNA, the CDR3 is TGTGCCATCAGTAGAGACAGTAACTATGGCTACACCTTC. Encoded protein: CAISRDSNYGYTF.

The sample holds many counts of this clonotype. J is TRBJ1-1 and V is TRBV6-5; D is ambiguous. The germline V and J ends were trimmed by 4 bases and 8 bases, with 14 bases remaining between them. Per germline, CDR1 MNHEY and CDR2 SVGAGI. The CDR3 loop spans 13 amino acids. CDR3 coding DNA: TGTGCCAGCAGTTCCTACCGGCGAGGGGAAGCTTTCTTT. Translated, it gives CASSSYRRGEAFF.

This clonotype was picked up a small number of times. The J gene is TRBJ2-2, the V gene TRBV7-9; the match to TRBD1 covers 9 bases. CDR1 and CDR2 from the germline V gene are SEHNR and FQNEAQ (reference sequence). V gave up 5 bases and J gave up 9 bases; unmatched junction bases: 10. The CDR3 loop spans 15 amino acids. This chain's CDR3 is CASSLGGQGNRELFF. The DNA for the CDR3 is TGTGCCAGCAGCCTCGGGGGACAGGGTAATCGGGAGCTGTTTTTT. Drawing the rest from reference TRBV7-9 and TRBJ2-2, the complete variable domain is DTGVSQNPRHKITKRGQNVTFRCDPISEHNRLYWYRQTLGQGPEFLTYFQNEAQLEKSRLLSDRFSAERPKGSFSTLEIQRTEQGDSAMYLCASSLGGQGNRELFFGEGSRLTVL.

The chain carries TRBV18 and TRBJ2-3; perhaps TRBD2 as D (5 bases). Deletions cut 6 bases from V and 2 bases from J, with 15 bases between. There are 15 residues in the CDR3. Germline V CDR1 and CDR2: KGHSH, LQKENI. This chain's CDR3 is CASSHAGAYTDTQYF. CDR3 sequence (DNA): TGTGCCAGCTCGCATGCGGGCGCCTACACAGATACGCAGTATTTT.

This clonotype turned up a few times. The V gene is TRBV10-1, the J gene TRBJ2-7; D gene unclear. The V gene's germline CDR1 is WNHNN and CDR2 SYGVQD (reference sequence). V was cut by 6 bases and J by 3 bases, with 12 bases left in between. The CDR3 is 13 amino acids. The CDR3 loop is CASRERWNYEQYF. The CDR3 DNA follows: TGCGCCAGCAGAGAAAGGTGGAACTACGAGCAGTACTTC.

This clonotype was detected a few times. The rearrangement links TRBV5-4 to TRBJ2-7, with D possibly TRBD1 on 5 matching bases. Trimming removed 2 bases at V and 3 bases at J, with 12 bases between. The CDR3 extends over 14 amino acids. Germline V gene data show CDR1 as SGHNT and CDR2 as YYREEE (reference sequence). This chain's CDR3 is CASSFGQQDYEQYF. In DNA form, the CDR3 reads TGTGCCAGCAGCTTTGGACAACAGGACTACGAGCAGTACTTC.

This chain links TRBV20-1 with TRBJ2-1; possible D gene TRBD1, 6 bases. This CDR3 has 15 amino acids. Per the germline V gene, CDR1 is DFQATT and CDR2 is SNEGSKA (reference sequence). Trimming removed 6 bases from V and 0 bases from J, with 15 bases in between. In DNA, the CDR3 is TGCAGTGCCAGTGGAACAGGGAGCTCCTACAATGAGCAGTTCTTC. Translation gives CSASGTGSSYNEQFF.

V usage is TRBV20-1 and J usage is TRBJ2-1, with 7 bases fitting TRBD2. Germline CDR1 DFQATT, CDR2 SNEGSKA (reference sequence). This CDR3 region has 15 residues. CDR3 loop: CRGGGDYLSYNEQFF. In DNA, the CDR3 is TGCAGAGGAGGAGGGGACTACCTCTCCTACAATGAGCAGTTCTTC.

This clonotype has a handful of counts. The chain links TRBV30 to TRBJ1-4; the D is unclear. The V gene lost 2 bases and the J gene lost 11 bases, with 12 bases spanning the gap. Germline assignment: CDR1 GTSNPN and CDR2 SVGIG (reference sequence). The CDR3 runs to 12 residues. CDR3 in DNA: TGTGCCTGGAGTCTAGGAGGGATCAAACTGTTTTTT. This gives the protein CAWSLGGIKLFF.

The chain carries TRBV20-1 and TRBJ2-3, with D maybe TRBD2 (6 bases). Germline V gene sequence: CDR1 DFQATT, CDR2 SNEGSKA (reference sequence). Between the trimmed V and J ends, which lost 1 base and 0 bases, there was a span of 11 bases. There are 15 residues in the CDR3. CDR3 bases: TGCAGTGCTAGAGGCGGAGGGAAGAGCACAGATACGCAGTATTTT. This sequence encodes CSARGGGKSTDTQYF.

This chain uses TRBV6-6 with TRBJ2-5; 8 bases are a match to TRBD1. V lost 2 bases to trimming and J lost 5 bases; unmatched junction nucleotides: 22. In germline, CDR1 is MNHNY, CDR2 SVGAGI (reference sequence). CDR3 length equals 20 residues. The CDR3 protein is CASSYAVSDREGRAAETQYF. The CDR3 region has the DNA TGTGCCAGCAGTTACGCGGTTTCGGACAGGGAAGGGCGGGCGGCCGAGACCCAGTACTTC.

This clonotype was picked up many times. The rearrangement joins TRBV7-6 to TRBJ2-1; 9 positions agree with TRBD2. Losses at the gene ends were 2 bases for V and 3 bases for J; bases not matched to a gene: 8. In germline, CDR1 is SGHVS, CDR2 FNYEAQ. This CDR3 has 17 amino acids. Written as DNA, the CDR3 is TGTGCCAGCAGCTTACAGGCCGGGACTAGCAGCTACAATGAGCAGTTCTTC. Translating gives CASSLQAGTSSYNEQFF.

V is TRBV6-2 or TRBV6-3 and J is TRBJ1-1, with 9 bases fitting TRBD1. Germline values: CDR1 MNHEY, CDR2 SVGEGT. The CDR3 has 13 amino acids. The trim removed 6 bases at V and 5 bases at J, leaving 4 bases unmatched. The CDR3 DNA follows: TGTGCCAGCAGGCGGGACAGGGTGACTGAAGCTTTCTTT. Translation: CASRRDRVTEAFF.

In this sample, this clonotype turned up many times. The chain uses TRBV19 and TRBJ2-6; D gene unclear. V lost 6 bases, J lost 0 bases, and 12 bases lay in between. Per germline, CDR1 LNHDA and CDR2 SQIVND (reference sequence). There are 16 residues in the CDR3. CDR3 DNA: TGTGCCAGTAGAGGCCAGGAATACTCTGGGGCCAACGTCCTGACTTTC. It specifies CASRGQEYSGANVLTF.

In its sample, this clonotype was seen many times. The J gene is TRBJ2-7, the V gene TRBV4-1; no firm D call. The V end lost 0 bases, the J end lost 0 bases, and 6 bases lay between the germline ends. The CDR3 contains 14 residues. The germline V gene has CDR1 MGHRA and CDR2 YSYEKL. CDR3 region: CASSQDGFSYEQYF. The CDR3 nucleotides are TGCGCCAGCAGCCAAGACGGCTTCTCCTACGAGCAGTACTTC.

This clonotype has ten or more counts. This chain connects TRBV27 to TRBJ1-1; no firm D call. Germline CDR1 reads MNHEY; CDR2 reads SMNVEV (reference sequence). V was pared by 6 bases and J by 1 base, with 9 bases between. The CDR3 has 13 amino acids. The CDR3 region has the DNA TGTGCCAGCAGCTTTCCGGGGAACACTGAAGCTTTCTTT. This encodes CASSFPGNTEAFF.

This clonotype was observed a few times. The J gene is TRBJ2-7, the V gene TRBV2; no clear D gene. Deletions cut 4 bases from V and 0 bases from J, with 10 bases between. Germline CDR1 reads SNHLY; CDR2 reads FYNNEI. CDR3 size: 14 residues. The CDR3 DNA reads as TGTGCCAGCAGTGGGGGTCTAAGCTCCTACGAGCAGTACTTC. It specifies CASSGGLSSYEQYF.